Each of the 32 T cell receptor beta chains below was sequenced from the same sample in a study of beta chain features in type 1 diabetes. Findings of the study overall: In all four CD4+ subsets, TCRB CDR3 length was significantly, moderately reduced in type 1 diabetes.

Their specific antigens are unknown. Expressed TCRB transcripts were sequenced because the entire RNA isolate underwent reverse transcription. Produced via immunoSEQ multiplex PCR; TCRdb's table is partial and in-frame only. The sample comprises around 690,000 clones, under 15% of which are singletons, and more than 0.095% rests with the top ten. Sequencing was done on a sample of naive CD4+ T cells from blood. The receptors were gathered from a man aged 25 to 45 with type 1 diabetes.

This chain joins TRBV7-9 and TRBJ1-4; 12 bases fit TRBD1. V lost 4 bases to trimming and J lost 5 bases; unmatched junction nucleotides: 5. Germline CDR1 SEHNR, CDR2 FQNEAQ (reference sequence). The CDR3 runs 16 residues. CDR3 in DNA: TGTGCCAGCAGCTCGGGACAGGGGGCCTCAAATGAAAAACTGTTTTTT. Its protein product is CASSSGQGASNEKLFF.

This clone was seen only a few times. This rearrangement joins TRBV4-3 to TRBJ1-2; no definite D call. The CDR3 has 13 residues. Trimming cost V 1 base and J 8 bases, with 11 bases left between them. Germline CDR1 LGHNA, CDR2 YSLEER. Here the CDR3 reads CASSQGRERGYTF. The CDR3, as DNA: TGCGCCAGCAGCCAAGGGAGGGAACGCGGCTACACCTTC.

The genes are TRBV6-6 and TRBJ2-3; D is uncertain. The CDR3 has 14 residues. The ends were cut back, 0 bases at V and 10 bases at J, with 14 bases in the middle. Germline loops: CDR1 MNHNY, CDR2 SVGAGI (reference sequence). The CDR3 bases are TGTGCCAGCAGTTACTCCTATTCGATATCGGCGCAGTATTTT. It codes for CASSYSYSISAQYF.

The rearrangement uses TRBV5-1 and TRBJ2-2; the D is unclear. V was trimmed by 0 bases and J by 6 bases, leaving 9 bases between them. The CDR3 runs 14 residues. Germline CDR1 SGHRS, CDR2 YFSETQ. CDR3 amino acids: CASSLAISSGELFF. The DNA for the CDR3 is TGCGCCAGCAGCTTGGCCATCTCCTCCGGGGAGCTGTTTTTT.

This chain links TRBV9 with TRBJ2-7; TRBD1 matches 7 bases. V dropped 5 bases and J dropped 5; count of bases not matched to a gene: 13. The CDR3 totals 15 residues. Germline V gene lookup returns CDR1 SGDLS and CDR2 YYNGEE. The CDR3 loop reads CASSLTPDRYNEQYF. CDR3 DNA sequence: TGTGCCAGCAGTCTTACCCCGGACAGGTACAACGAGCAGTACTTC.

Remarks on this clone: The sample has other DNA sequences that encode this CDR3 too. J is TRBJ1-5 and V is TRBV5-1; possibly TRBD1 for D (5 bases). V lost 0 bases and J lost 0, with 7 bases in between. The CDR3 has 15 residues. Germline V CDR1 and CDR2: SGHRS, YFSETQ. The chain's CDR3 is CASSLGQNSNQPQHF. The DNA of the CDR3 is TGCGCCAGCAGCTTGGGACAGAATAGCAATCAGCCCCAGCATTTT. Using reference TRBV5-1 and TRBJ1-5 for the parts outside the CDR3, the full variable domain is KAGVTQTPRYLIKTRGQQVTLSCSPISGHRSVSWYQQTPGQGLQFLFEYFSETQRNKGNFPGRFSGRQFSNSRSEMNVSTLELGDSALYLCASSLGQNSNQPQHFGDGTRLSIL.

V usage is TRBV5-1 and J usage is TRBJ1-2; no reliable D call. V was shortened by 7 bases and J by 7 bases, with 11 bases between the two germline ends. The CDR3 spans 11 residues. Per the germline V gene, CDR1 is SGHRS and CDR2 is YFSETQ. CDR3 nucleotides: TGCGCCAGCGGAGACCGTGGTGGCTACACCTTC. As protein: CASGDRGGYTF.

The V gene is TRBV25-1, the J gene TRBJ1-1; D perhaps matches TRBD1 (5 bases). The CDR3 has 13 residues. V was pared by 10 bases and J by 8 bases, with 20 bases between. CDR1 is MGHDK and CDR2 is SYGVNS in the germline V gene. The CDR3 bases are TGTGCCACCACGGCCGGGCTAGGGGTGGAAGCTTTCTTT. Encoded protein: CATTAGLGVEAFF. Variable domain in full (rest from reference TRBV25-1 and TRBJ1-1): EADIYQTPRYLVIGTGKKITLECSQTMGHDKMYWYQQDPGMELHLIHYSYGVNSTEKGDLSSESTVSRIRTEHFPLTLESARPSHTSQYLCATTAGLGVEAFFGQGTRLTVV.

This clone showed up just a few times. This sequence joins TRBV18 and TRBJ1-4, with unresolved D. This CDR3 is 15 amino acids long. The V end lost 3 bases, the J end lost 4 bases, and 12 bases lay between the germline ends. Germline V gene lookup returns CDR1 KGHSH and CDR2 LQKENI. CDR3 amino acids: CASSPGSGRNEKLFF. CDR3 DNA sequence: TGTGCCAGCTCACCGGGAAGCGGGCGTAATGAAAAACTGTTTTTT. The full variable domain, completed using reference TRBV18 and TRBJ1-4, is NAGVMQNPRHLVRRRGQEARLRCSPMKGHSHVYWYRQLPEEGLKFMVYLQKENIIDESGMPKERFSAEFPKEGPSILRIQQVVRGDSAAYFCASSPGSGRNEKLFFGSGTQLSVL.

This clone turned up a few times. The chain uses TRBV9 and TRBJ2-3, with D possibly matching TRBD2 (5 bases). V was cut by 7 bases and J by 1 base, with 13 bases left in between. Germline V gene sequence: CDR1 SGDLS, CDR2 YYNGEE. The CDR3 extends over 14 amino acids. CDR3 sequence: CASGGSLRTDTQYF. The CDR3, as DNA: TGTGCCAGCGGAGGTAGCCTCCGCACAGATACGCAGTATTTT.

For this clone: The DNA is omitted, as the CDR3 cannot be located on it reliably, and the CDR3 follows TCRdb's listing. The V gene is TRBV27, the J gene TRBJ2-7; no DNA check was done on the table's D call, TRBD2. The CDR3 totals 13 residues, both ends included. In germline, CDR1 is MNHEY, CDR2 SMNVEV (reference sequence). CDR3 region: CASSSSVSYEQYF.

Notes on this clone: Mismatch with germline at one junction end may stem from a read error. The chain employs TRBV7-7 and TRBJ2-5, with D possibly being TRBD2 (6 bases). Germline CDR1 is SSHAT and CDR2 is FNYEAQ (reference sequence). The CDR3 has 15 residues. The CDR3 sequence is CASSLSGGVGETQYF. In nucleotides, the CDR3 is TGTGCTAGCAGCCTCTCGGGCGGGGTAGGAGAGACCCAGTACTTC.

J is TRBJ2-3 and V is TRBV11-2; D remains ambiguous. The CDR3 is 14 amino acids. V was shortened by 1 base and J by 3 bases, with 8 bases between the two germline ends. CDR1 is SGHAT, CDR2 FQNNGV, per germline. DNA for the CDR3: TGTGCCAGCAGCTTAGGTTTCTCAACAGATACGCAGTATTTT. It translates to CASSLGFSTDTQYF.

The chain links TRBV5-1 to TRBJ1-2, with unresolved D. The CDR3 length is 16 residues. The V gene lost 3 bases and the J gene lost 4 bases, with 19 bases spanning the gap. Germline CDR1 reads SGHRS; CDR2 reads YFSETQ. The CDR3 sequence is CASSSSPTVTAYGYTF. The CDR3 DNA sequence: TGCGCCAGCAGCTCTTCCCCTACAGTGACGGCCTATGGCTACACCTTC.

The chain couples TRBV7-3 to TRBJ2-7, with D perhaps assigned TRBD1 or TRBD2 (6 bases each). With 5 bases removed from V and 7 bases from J, the gap between germline ends came to 21 bases. Per germline, CDR1 SGHTA and CDR2 FQGTGA. The CDR3 runs to 15 residues. CDR3 in amino acids: CASSSGGGTSLEQYF. The CDR3 DNA is TGTGCCAGCAGCAGCGGCGGCGGGACATCTCTGGAGCAGTACTTC. Full variable domain (remainder filled in from reference TRBV7-3 and TRBJ2-7): GAGVSQTPSNKVTEKGKYVELRCDPISGHTALYWYRQSLGQGPEFLIYFQGTGAADDSGLPNDRFFAVRPEGSVSTLKIQRTERGDSAVYLCASSSGGGTSLEQYFGPGTRLTVT.

The chain joins TRBV2 to TRBJ2-3; possibly TRBD1 or TRBD2 for D (6 bases each). The CDR3 runs 14 residues. Germline V gives CDR1 SNHLY, CDR2 FYNNEI. Trimming pared 6 bases from V and 1 base from J, leaving 11 bases between. The CDR3 nucleotides are TGTGCCAGCAGGATGGAGGGGGGCACAGATACGCAGTATTTT. Protein sequence: CASRMEGGTDTQYF.

V is TRBV5-4 and J is TRBJ2-1, with 11 bases that match TRBD2. The CDR3 is 15 residues long. In germline, CDR1 is SGHNT, CDR2 YYREEE (reference sequence). V shed 5 bases, J shed 4 bases, and the junction held 5 bases outside the gene matches. The CDR3 here is CASRSTSGGYNEQFF. The CDR3, as DNA: TGTGCCAGCAGGTCTACTAGCGGGGGATACAATGAGCAGTTCTTC.

The rearrangement links TRBV2 to TRBJ2-7; D unclear. Germline V gene data show CDR1 as SNHLY and CDR2 as FYNNEI. V lost 6 bases, J lost 6 bases, and 18 bases lay in between. This CDR3 is built from 14 residues. In DNA form, the CDR3 reads TGTGCCAGCAGGCCCAGCCTACATGCCTCCGAGCAGTACTTC. Its translation: CASRPSLHASEQYF.

The V and J genes are TRBV29-1 and TRBJ1-2; 7 bases align to TRBD1. The V gene end was trimmed by 7 bases and the J gene end by 5 bases; junction bases not matched to a gene: 10. The CDR3 loop spans 13 amino acids. Germline V lookup: CDR1 SQVTM, CDR2 ANQGSEA. The CDR3 here is CSAGQESVYGYTF. As DNA, the CDR3 is TGCAGCGCCGGACAGGAAAGTGTTTATGGCTACACCTTC.

This chain joins TRBV5-1 and TRBJ2-3, with D possibly matching TRBD1 (7 bases). The V end lost 0 bases, the J end lost 3 bases, and 14 bases lay between the germline ends. The CDR3 length is 16 residues. CDR1 is SGHRS, CDR2 YFSETQ, per germline. DNA of the CDR3: TGCGCCAGCAGCTTGGCGGCCAGGGGGGCTACAGATACGCAGTATTTT. This gives the protein CASSLAARGATDTQYF.

This clone has a handful of counts. The J gene is TRBJ2-4, the V gene TRBV7-2; D is uncertain. The CDR3 contains 16 residues. CDR1 is SGHTA and CDR2 is FQGNSA in the germline V gene. V was shortened by 5 bases and J by 0 bases, with 14 bases between the two germline ends. CDR3 region: CASSPSEALAKNIQYF. For the CDR3, the DNA is TGTGCCAGCAGCCCCAGTGAGGCCCTAGCCAAAAACATTCAGTACTTC.

Details on this clone: The sample holds other DNA sequences that translate to the same CDR3. This chain joins TRBV7-3 and TRBJ1-2, with D perhaps matching TRBD1 (6 bases). Germline CDR1 reads SGHTA; CDR2 reads FQGTGA. The CDR3 contains 13 residues. Trimming cost V 6 bases and J 7 bases, with 15 bases left between them. The CDR3, as DNA: TGTGCCAGCAGGGGCCAGGGGAATGGTGGCTACACCTTC. Its translation is CASRGQGNGGYTF.

The chain carries TRBV30 and TRBJ1-3; D unresolved. This CDR3 is built from 15 residues. Trimming took off 0 bases at V and 3 bases at J, with 12 bases between the two ends. Looked up from germline, CDR1 is GTSNPN and CDR2 is SVGIG (reference sequence). The CDR3 nucleotides read TGTGCCTGGAGTGTAGGGAGCAACATTGGAAACACCATATATTTT. Translated: CAWSVGSNIGNTIYF.

The V and J genes are TRBV6-5 and TRBJ1-5; tentatively, D is TRBD1 (5 bases). V was trimmed by 5 bases and J by 2 bases, leaving 13 bases between them. Germline CDR1 and CDR2: MNHEY and SVGAGI. CDR3 size: 15 residues. The CDR3 coding sequence is TGTGCCAGCAGTCAAAGGGACGGACGCAATCAGCCCCAGCATTTT. This codes for CASSQRDGRNQPQHF.

This clone was picked up a small number of times. V gene TRBV10-1 combines with J gene TRBJ2-3, with a tentative D call TRBD2 (6 bases). Germline V gene data show CDR1 as WNHNN and CDR2 as SYGVQD (reference sequence). The ends were cut back, 7 bases at V and 5 bases at J, with 13 bases in the middle. The CDR3 has 13 amino acids. In DNA form, the CDR3 reads TGCGCCAGCAAAGGGCAGGGAGGAGATACGCAGTATTTT. It codes for CASKGQGGDTQYF.

The chain carries TRBV7-8 and TRBJ1-1; 7 bases fit TRBD1. J lost 6 bases, V lost 4 bases, and 14 bases had no gene match. Germline CDR1 is SGHVS and CDR2 is FQNEAQ. The CDR3 totals 16 residues. CDR3: CASSSNPDRVKAEAFF. Here the CDR3 DNA reads TGTGCCAGCAGCTCAAACCCCGACAGGGTAAAAGCTGAAGCTTTCTTT.

In this sample, this clone turned up a few times. This sequence joins TRBV6-5 and TRBJ1-6, with D perhaps TRBD1 (6 bases). The CDR3 is made up of 15 amino acids. Germline values: CDR1 MNHEY, CDR2 SVGAGI. V was shortened by 5 bases and J by 9 bases, with 17 bases between the two germline ends. The DNA of the CDR3 is TGTGCCAGCAGTCCCTCGACAGGATTTAGTTCACCCCTCCACTTT. It encodes CASSPSTGFSSPLHF.

The genes are TRBV28 and TRBJ2-1; D is possibly TRBD2 (5 bases). V lost 7 bases and J lost 6, with 16 bases in between. CDR1 is MDHEN and CDR2 is SYDVKM in the germline V gene. This CDR3 contains 14 residues. In nucleotides, the CDR3 is TGTGCCAGCACTAGCCCGATAACCGGCAATGAGCAGTTCTTC. This codes for CASTSPITGNEQFF.

This clone was observed a few times. The rearrangement uses TRBV6-5 and TRBJ1-1; a weak D match, TRBD1 (5 bases). The germline V gene encodes CDR1 MNHEY and CDR2 SVGAGI. CDR3 length: 14 amino acids. Deletions cut 4 bases from V and 5 bases from J, with 14 bases between. CDR3: CASSLRGKETEAFF. In DNA form, the CDR3 reads TGTGCCAGCAGTTTAAGGGGTAAGGAGACTGAAGCTTTCTTT.

The V call is TRBV15, the J call TRBJ1-3; D is unclear. Trimming shortened V by 0 bases and J by 2 bases, and 5 bases separated the two germline ends. This CDR3 comprises 14 residues. CDR1 LNHNV and CDR2 YYDKDF come from the germline V gene (reference sequence). CDR3 in amino acids: CATSRDRTGNTIYF. Written as DNA, the CDR3 is TGTGCCACCAGCAGAGACCGGACTGGAAACACCATATATTTT.

In its sample, this clone was seen a few times. The chain joins TRBV9 to TRBJ1-2, with D hard to call. The V end lost 0 bases, the J end lost 0 bases, and 9 bases lay between the germline ends. CDR3 length: 15 amino acids. The germline gives CDR1 SGDLS, CDR2 YYNGEE. CDR3 region: CASSVESRANYGYTF. The CDR3 region has the DNA TGTGCCAGCAGCGTAGAGTCCAGAGCTAACTATGGCTACACCTTC. Complete variable domain (other parts from reference TRBV9 and TRBJ1-2): DSGVTQTPKHLITATGQRVTLRCSPRSGDLSVYWYQQSLDQGLQFLIQYYNGEERAKGNILERFSAQQFPDLHSELNLSSLELGDSALYFCASSVESRANYGYTFGSGTRLTVV.

This sequence joins TRBV6-1 and TRBJ1-6; no clear D. Trimming pared 5 bases from V and 10 bases from J, leaving 12 bases between. This CDR3 has 13 amino acids. Germline V CDR1 and CDR2: MNHNS, SASEGT. The CDR3 coding sequence is TGTGCCAGCAGTAACCGGGAGCTCTCACCCCTCCACTTT. Its protein product is CASSNRELSPLHF.